This T cell receptor (beta chain) was observed in a study of cytomegalovirus exposure and HLA in healthy donors. Notes on the study in general: For most TCR sequences rarity was the rule, although some public TCRs occurred in many donors.

Profiling relied on immunoSEQ multiplex PCR, and the TCRdb table lists in-frame clones only, not all of them. The sample records over 200,000 clones, 85% to 90% being singletons. The CDR3 spans 12 residues. Trimming stripped 3 bases from V and 11 bases from J, with 13 bases between. Germline V lookup: CDR1 MDHEN, CDR2 SYDVKM. On this clone: Its matching antigen is unknown.

The sequenced sample consisted of PBMCs. The source is a woman under 30 in good health and CMV-seronegative. The chain is built from TRBV28 and TRBJ1-1; no clear D gene. The CDR3 sequence: CASSFPPTGAFF. The DNA for the CDR3 is TGTGCCAGCAGTTTCCCCCCCACGGGGGCTTTCTTT.